This TCR beta chain was found in a study of Ad26.COV2.S vaccination and SARS-CoV-2 variants. Study results and limitations: People who got the vaccine had more spike-specific TCR breadth than people who got placebo.

A word on this clone: Its specificity is not known.

Treatment here: 15 to 20 received Ad26.COV2.S at low or high dose, single or two shots; about five received placebo; per-sample allocation not given. Specimens were obtained on day 63 following the first vaccine or placebo injection. CDR3 length equals 16 residues. V gave up 0 bases and J gave up 4 bases; unmatched junction bases: 3. CDR1 is SGHNT, CDR2 YYREEE, per germline (reference sequence). The assay was immunoSEQ multiplex PCR, and TCRdb's table has in-frame clones only and misses some. The sample has 350,000 to 500,000 clones, about 92% seen once. The sequencing here drew on peripheral blood, taken in a trial of Ad26.COV2.S vaccine versus placebo. The origin of this receptor is a person between 18 and 65 years old who received the Ad26.COV2.S COVID-19 vaccine or a placebo. The genes are TRBV5-4 and TRBJ2-5; 13 bases are a match to TRBD2. This CDR3 is CASSLGTSGRTETQYF. In DNA, the CDR3 is TGTGCCAGCAGCTTGGGGACTAGCGGGAGAACAGAGACCCAGTACTTC.